This T cell receptor beta chain was obtained from a study of regulatory and conventional T cells in RAG deficiency (dated by TCRdb to about 2017). In terms of the full investigation: The study used high-throughput TCR beta sequencing to compare repertoire diversity and composition of Treg, conventional CD4+ and CD8+ T cells between RAG-deficient patients and healthy controls.

CDR1 and CDR2 were assigned from the germline V gene (reference sequence) as LNHNV and YYDKDF. V loses 1 base at its end and J loses 0 bases; junction bases beyond the gene matches: 6. Measured from the cysteine to the phenylalanine, the CDR3 is 17 residues long. Solely the CDR3 DNA is kept, with 51 bases framed from the first base. Overall study results and their limits: For some subjects, some T-cell subset analyses were not performed. Compared with controls, Omenn syndrome and CID/AS patients had about 100-fold fewer unique TCR beta sequences in Treg cells, but only approximately 9.7-fold fewer in the other subsets. All patient T-cell subsets had shorter CDR3 lengths; Omenn syndrome patients showed >80% Treg-Tconv repertoire overlap at nucleotide and amino acid level. Markedly lower Shannon entropy and higher Simpson indices were observed in RAG-deficient patients than in control T-cell subpopulations. In Omenn syndrome patients, sorted CD25-high CD127-low cells may represent peripherally activated cells rather than bona fide Treg cells.

As regards this clone: The antigen it binds to is not known. The sample holds no much larger clone one base away, and base qualities are not on file.

Before genomic DNA extraction, conventional CD4+ T cells were purified from blood as CD25-low CD127-high cells. Repertoire analyses used roughly 8 healthy control donors as the comparison group. Libraries came from the immunoSEQ multiplex PCR assay. Genomic DNA from the sorted T-cell subsets was used to amplify and sequence rearranged TCR beta chain products. The published analysis was carried out like this. Shannon entropy and Simpson indices were used to measure the diversity of productive TCR beta rearrangements in each repertoire. To gauge clonal expansion, the frequencies of the 100 most abundant productive TCR beta clonotypes among total reads were added together. The TRB repertoires were scored with a self-reactivity index that is based on amino acid usage at CDR3beta positions 6 and 7. Repertoire analyses used two-way ANOVA; flow cytometric analyses used Student t or Mann-Whitney tests. Imported from immuneACCESS, the table was reduced by TCRdb to in-frame sequences with V and J called. These copies leave out some clones; in studies compared against another copy, an unresolved V gene accounts for under half, and the cause of the remainder is not known. Clonal size and the V and J genes are those of that table, whereas D and trimming came from the DNA. Recorded for this sample are tens of thousands of clones; approximately 93% of them occurred a single time. 0.73% of the sample is held by the ten biggest clonotypes.

These sequences were also reported in another study, on regulatory T cells. From the second report: The multiplex PCR used 52 forward TRBV primers and 13 reverse TRBJ primers, with assay-based and computational corrections for amplification bias. In patients, repertoires had restricted unique TRB V-J pairs and skewed V and J gene usage, with regulatory T cells showing the most marked changes. The study compared T-cell receptor beta repertoires of sorted regulatory, conventional CD4+ and CD8+ T cells in CD3G-deficient patients with those in healthy controls. Ficoll density separation was used to isolate peripheral blood mononuclear cells. Within the immunoSEQ assay, multiplex PCR amplified rearranged TRB loci from genomic DNA. An Illumina HiSeq platform was used to sequence the TRB amplicons. Raw sequences were error-filtered and aligned to reference gene sequences by custom algorithms, then analyzed with the immunoSEQ online tools. Frequencies of productive and nonproductive TRB rearrangements were assessed among unique sequences as well as among total sequences. Prism software was used to run t tests, Mann-Whitney tests or two-way ANOVA for comparisons between groups.

The sequence came from a human donor in good health. The sequence links TRBV15 to TRBJ1-5; TRBD1 matches 7 bases in the middle. Sequencing used CD4+ T cells sorted from blood. The nucleotide sequence is TGTGCCACCAGCAGAGTTGAGGGGGCCATTAGCAATCAGCCCCAGCATTTT. This is translated as CATSRVEGAISNQPQHF.